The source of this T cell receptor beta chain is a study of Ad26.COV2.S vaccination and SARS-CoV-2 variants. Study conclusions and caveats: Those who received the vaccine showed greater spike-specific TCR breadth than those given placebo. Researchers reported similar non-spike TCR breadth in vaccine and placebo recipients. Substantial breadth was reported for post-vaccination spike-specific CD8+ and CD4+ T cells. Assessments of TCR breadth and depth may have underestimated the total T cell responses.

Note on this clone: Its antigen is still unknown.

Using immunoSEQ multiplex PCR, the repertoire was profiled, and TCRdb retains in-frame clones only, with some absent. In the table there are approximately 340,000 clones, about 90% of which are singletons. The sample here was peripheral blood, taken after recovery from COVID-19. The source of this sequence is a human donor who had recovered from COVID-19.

The CDR3 is CASSPDGGTSTDTQYF. In DNA, the CDR3 is TGTGCCAGCAGTCCGGACGGCGGAACTAGCACAGATACGCAGTATTTT. The rearrangement uses TRBV5-4 and TRBJ2-3; D unresolved. The CDR3 is made up of 16 amino acids. Germline V CDR1 and CDR2: SGHNT, YYREEE (reference sequence). V was cut by 5 bases and J by 0 bases, with 16 bases left in between. The whole variable domain, remainder taken from reference TRBV5-4 and TRBJ2-3, is ETGVTQSPTHLIKTRGQQVTLRCSSQSGHNTVSWYQQALGQGPQFIFQYYREEENGRGNFPPRFSGLQFPNYSSELNVNALELDDSALYLCASSPDGGTSTDTQYFGPGTRLTVL.